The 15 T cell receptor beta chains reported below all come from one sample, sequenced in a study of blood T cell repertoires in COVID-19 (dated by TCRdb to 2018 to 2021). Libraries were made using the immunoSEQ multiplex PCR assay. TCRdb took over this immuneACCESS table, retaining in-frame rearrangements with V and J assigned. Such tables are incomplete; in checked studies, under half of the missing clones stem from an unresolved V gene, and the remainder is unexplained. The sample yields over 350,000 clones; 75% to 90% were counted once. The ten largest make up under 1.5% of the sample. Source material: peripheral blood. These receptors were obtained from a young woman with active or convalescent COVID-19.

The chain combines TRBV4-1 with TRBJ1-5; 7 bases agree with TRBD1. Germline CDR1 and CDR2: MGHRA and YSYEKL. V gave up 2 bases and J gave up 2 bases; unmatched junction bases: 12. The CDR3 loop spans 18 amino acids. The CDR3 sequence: CASSQPPGGRTGNQPQHF. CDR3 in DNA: TGCGCCAGCAGCCAACCCCCAGGGGGGCGGACGGGCAATCAGCCCCAGCATTTT.

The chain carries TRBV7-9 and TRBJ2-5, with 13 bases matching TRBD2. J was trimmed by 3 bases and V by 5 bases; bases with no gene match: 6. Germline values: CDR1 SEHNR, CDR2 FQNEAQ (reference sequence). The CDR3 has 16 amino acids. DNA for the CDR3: TGTGCCAGCAGCCGCGGGACTAGCGGGGAAAAAGAGACCCAGTACTTC. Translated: CASSRGTSGEKETQYF.

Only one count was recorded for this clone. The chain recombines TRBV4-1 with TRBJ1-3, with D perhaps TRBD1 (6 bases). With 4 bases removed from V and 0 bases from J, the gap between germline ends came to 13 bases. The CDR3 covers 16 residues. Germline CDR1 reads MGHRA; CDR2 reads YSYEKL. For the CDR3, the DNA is TGCGCCAGCAGCCCTTGGACGGGACACTCTGGAAACACCATATATTTT. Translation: CASSPWTGHSGNTIYF.

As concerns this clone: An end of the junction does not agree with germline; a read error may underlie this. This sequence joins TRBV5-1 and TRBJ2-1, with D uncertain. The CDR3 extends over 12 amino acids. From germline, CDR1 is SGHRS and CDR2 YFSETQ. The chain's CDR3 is CASSGNYYEQFF. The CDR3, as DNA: TGCGCCAGCAGCGGCAACTACTATGAGCAGTTCTTC.

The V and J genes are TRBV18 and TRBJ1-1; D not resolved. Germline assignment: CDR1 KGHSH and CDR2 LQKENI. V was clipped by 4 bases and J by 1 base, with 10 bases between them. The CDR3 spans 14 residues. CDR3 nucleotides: TGTGCCAGCTCACGGCAGGAGGGGAACACTGAAGCTTTCTTT. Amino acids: CASSRQEGNTEAFF.

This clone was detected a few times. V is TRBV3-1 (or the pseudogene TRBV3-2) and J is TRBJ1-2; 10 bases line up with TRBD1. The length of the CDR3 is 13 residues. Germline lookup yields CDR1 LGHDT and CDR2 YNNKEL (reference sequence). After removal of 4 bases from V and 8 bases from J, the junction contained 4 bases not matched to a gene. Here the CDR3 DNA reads TGTGCCAGCAGCCCTGGGACAGGGGTCGGCTACACCTTC. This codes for CASSPGTGVGYTF.

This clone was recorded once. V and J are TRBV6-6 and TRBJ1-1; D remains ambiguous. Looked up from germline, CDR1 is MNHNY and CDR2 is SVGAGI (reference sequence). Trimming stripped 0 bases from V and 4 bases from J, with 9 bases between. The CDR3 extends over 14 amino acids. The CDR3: CASSYSVFSTEAFF. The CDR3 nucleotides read TGTGCCAGCAGTTACTCGGTGTTTAGCACTGAAGCTTTCTTT.

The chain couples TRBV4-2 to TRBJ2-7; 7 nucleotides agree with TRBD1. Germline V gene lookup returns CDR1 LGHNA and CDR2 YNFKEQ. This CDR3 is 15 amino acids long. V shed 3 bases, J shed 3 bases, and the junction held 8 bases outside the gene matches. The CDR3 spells CASSQRTGDYYEQYF. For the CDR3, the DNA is TGTGCCAGCAGCCAGAGGACAGGTGACTACTACGAGCAGTACTTC.

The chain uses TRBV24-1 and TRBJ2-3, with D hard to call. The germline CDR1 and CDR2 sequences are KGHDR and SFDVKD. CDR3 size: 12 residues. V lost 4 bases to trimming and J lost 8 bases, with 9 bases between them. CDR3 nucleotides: TGTGCCACCAGTGACCCATTCGGTACGCAGTATTTT. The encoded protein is CATSDPFGTQYF.

CDR3 protein: CASSPRSSTDTQYF. For the CDR3, the DNA is TGCGCCAGCAGCCCCCGTTCTAGCACAGATACGCAGTATTTT. V gene TRBV5-1 combines with J gene TRBJ2-3; unclear D gene. Trimming pared 4 bases from V and 0 bases from J, leaving 9 bases between. This CDR3 is built from 14 residues. Germline V gene lookup returns CDR1 SGHRS and CDR2 YFSETQ.

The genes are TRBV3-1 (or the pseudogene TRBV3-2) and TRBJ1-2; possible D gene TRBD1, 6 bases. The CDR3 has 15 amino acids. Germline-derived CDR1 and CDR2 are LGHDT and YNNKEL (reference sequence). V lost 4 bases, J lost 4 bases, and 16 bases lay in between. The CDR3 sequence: CASSPSSRGIYGYTF. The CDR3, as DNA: TGTGCCAGCAGCCCCTCGTCCAGGGGTATCTATGGCTACACCTTC.

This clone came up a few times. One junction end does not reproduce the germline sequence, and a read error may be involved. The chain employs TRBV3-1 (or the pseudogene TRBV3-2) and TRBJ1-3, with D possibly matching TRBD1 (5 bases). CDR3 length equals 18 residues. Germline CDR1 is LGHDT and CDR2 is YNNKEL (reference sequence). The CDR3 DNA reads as TGTGCCAGCAGCCAACCCCTCGTGGCAGGGAACTCTAGAAACACCATATATTTT. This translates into CASSQPLVAGNSRNTIYF.

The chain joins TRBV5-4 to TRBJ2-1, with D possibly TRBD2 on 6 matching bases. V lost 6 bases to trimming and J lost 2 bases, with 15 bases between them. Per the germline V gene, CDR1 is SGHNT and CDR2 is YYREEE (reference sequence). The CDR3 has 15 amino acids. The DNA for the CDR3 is TGTGCCAGCACTTCGGGGACTGAAGCCTACAATGAGCAGTTCTTC. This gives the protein CASTSGTEAYNEQFF. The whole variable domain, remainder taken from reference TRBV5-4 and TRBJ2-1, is ETGVTQSPTHLIKTRGQQVTLRCSSQSGHNTVSWYQQALGQGPQFIFQYYREEENGRGNFPPRFSGLQFPNYSSELNVNALELDDSALYLCASTSGTEAYNEQFFGPGTRLTVL.

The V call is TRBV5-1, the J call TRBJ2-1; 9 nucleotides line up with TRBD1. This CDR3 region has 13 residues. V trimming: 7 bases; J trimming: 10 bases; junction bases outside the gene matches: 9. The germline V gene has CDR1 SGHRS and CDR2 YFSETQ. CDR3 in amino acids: CASAGQGLQEQFF. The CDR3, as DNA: TGCGCCAGCGCAGGACAGGGGTTACAGGAGCAGTTCTTC.

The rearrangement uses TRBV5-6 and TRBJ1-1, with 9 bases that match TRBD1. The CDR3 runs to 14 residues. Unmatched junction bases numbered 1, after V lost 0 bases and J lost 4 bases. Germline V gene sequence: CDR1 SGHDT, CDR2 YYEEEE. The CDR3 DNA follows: TGTGCCAGCAGCTTGGAGGGACAGGGCACTGAAGCTTTCTTT. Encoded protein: CASSLEGQGTEAFF.